The 11 T cell receptor beta chains given below trace back to one sample, sequenced in a study of immune evolution from preneoplasia to lung adenocarcinoma. Data came from immunoSEQ multiplex PCR; TCRdb stores just in-frame clones and leaves some out. The sample includes roughly 7,800 clones, 55% to 80% of them seen just once. The source material was FFPE lung adenocarcinoma in situ tissue. Every receptor here comes from a donor older than 65 with lung adenocarcinoma. Some clones in this sample may be carry-over from other donors' samples.

V is TRBV28 and J is TRBJ1-1; D may be TRBD1 (6 bases). Between the trimmed V and J ends, which lost 2 bases and 6 bases, there was a span of 10 bases. The germline V gene has CDR1 MDHEN and CDR2 SYDVKM. This CDR3 is built from 13 residues. CDR3 nucleotide sequence: TGTGCCAGCAGTTTAGAGGGGGAACCTGAAGCTTTCTTT. Amino acid sequence: CASSLEGEPEAFF.

The chain joins TRBV18 to TRBJ1-1; 7 bases align to TRBD1. The V and J ends lost 5 bases and 0 bases, in that order; junction bases with no gene match: 0. Per germline, CDR1 KGHSH and CDR2 LQKENI. There are 13 residues in the CDR3. The CDR3, as DNA: TGTGCCAGCTCAGGACAGGTGAACACTGAAGCTTTCTTT. This encodes CASSGQVNTEAFF.

The chain links TRBV18 to TRBJ2-7; no clear D gene. With 3 bases removed from V and 5 bases from J, the gap between germline ends came to 14 bases. This CDR3 region has 14 residues. In germline, CDR1 is KGHSH, CDR2 LQKENI. CDR3 loop: CASSPPLRADEQYF. In DNA, the CDR3 is TGTGCCAGCTCACCTCCCTTAAGAGCCGACGAGCAGTACTTC.

The chain links TRBV29-1 to TRBJ2-3; D gene uncertain. This CDR3 spans 14 amino acids. Germline-derived CDR1 and CDR2 are SQVTM and ANQGSEA. Between the trimmed V and J ends, which lost 4 bases and 6 bases, there was a span of 17 bases. CDR3 in DNA: TGCAGCGTTGCCCAACGGAACTATGTGGATACGCAGTATTTT. Its protein is CSVAQRNYVDTQYF.

The gene calls are TRBV11-3 and TRBJ1-4, with 7 bases fitting TRBD1. The germline gives CDR1 SGHNT, CDR2 YENEEA. The CDR3 has 13 amino acids. With V trimmed by 5 bases and J by 8 bases, 5 bases remained unmatched. The CDR3 sequence is CASSAGGFEKLFF. The CDR3 DNA is TGTGCCAGCAGCGCAGGGGGTTTCGAAAAACTGTTTTTT. Based on the CDR3 plus reference TRBV11-3 and TRBJ1-4, the full variable domain is EAGVVQSPRYKIIEKKQPVAFWCNPISGHNTLYWYLQNLGQGPELLIRYENEEAVDDSQLPKDRFSAERLKGVDSTLKIQPAELGDSAVYLCASSAGGFEKLFFGSGTQLSVL.

The rearrangement links TRBV19 to TRBJ1-3, with 7 bases fitting TRBD1. This CDR3 is 16 amino acids long. Germline CDR1 reads LNHDA; CDR2 reads SQIVND (reference sequence). Trimming at V came to 4 bases and at J to 1 base, leaving 7 bases not matched to a gene. CDR3 residues: CASSSPRGVSGNTIYF. The CDR3 bases are TGTGCCAGTAGTAGCCCCAGGGGGGTATCTGGAAACACCATATATTTT.

This clone was counted between two and nine times. The chain uses TRBV10-3 and TRBJ2-7; 11 nucleotides match TRBD2. V lost 3 bases and J lost 2; bases outside the gene matches: 9. Looked up from germline, CDR1 is ENHRY and CDR2 is SYGVKD. This CDR3 has 17 residues. DNA of the CDR3: TGTGCCATCAGTGATTACTCTAGCGGGAGGACTACCTACGAGCAGTACTTC. Translation gives CAISDYSSGRTTYEQYF.

V gene TRBV9 combines with J gene TRBJ2-5; no clear D gene. Trimming pared 4 bases from V and 0 bases from J, leaving 4 bases between. Germline CDR1 SGDLS, CDR2 YYNGEE. The CDR3 runs 12 residues. The DNA of the CDR3 is TGTGCCAGCAGCTGCTACCAAGAGACCCAGTACTTC. Amino acid sequence: CASSCYQETQYF.

This sequence joins TRBV7-9 and TRBJ2-1; 11 bases match TRBD2. This CDR3 comprises 15 residues. Trimming at V came to 5 bases and at J to 7 bases, leaving 7 bases not matched to a gene. Germline V gene data show CDR1 as SEHNR and CDR2 as FQNEAQ (reference sequence). The CDR3 protein is CASSQWASGGNEQFF. CDR3 bases: TGTGCCAGCAGCCAGTGGGCTAGCGGGGGGAATGAGCAGTTCTTC. Complete variable domain (other parts from reference TRBV7-9 and TRBJ2-1): DTGVSQNPRHKITKRGQNVTFRCDPISEHNRLYWYRQTLGQGPEFLTYFQNEAQLEKSRLLSDRFSAERPKGSFSTLEIQRTEQGDSAMYLCASSQWASGGNEQFFGPGTRLTVL.

The chain carries TRBV29-1 and TRBJ2-2; D perhaps matches TRBD1 (5 bases). This CDR3 contains 14 residues. Germline assignment: CDR1 SQVTM and CDR2 ANQGSEA. The ends were cut back, 4 bases at V and 2 bases at J, with 11 bases in the middle. CDR3 sequence reads: CSVVARVNTGELFF. CDR3 DNA sequence: TGCAGCGTTGTCGCCAGGGTCAACACCGGGGAGCTGTTTTTT.

The table lists this clone with a few counts. The chain uses TRBV28 and TRBJ2-7; TRBD1 is a possible D gene (6 bases). The CDR3 contains 15 residues. V lost 7 bases to trimming and J lost 3 bases, with 19 bases between them. Germline-derived CDR1 and CDR2 are MDHEN and SYDVKM. This chain's CDR3 is CASTRNRARHYEQYF. CDR3 nucleotides: TGTGCCAGCACCCGCAACAGGGCCCGACACTACGAGCAGTACTTC.